Listed here are 5 T cell receptor beta chains from one sample, sequenced in a study of tumor-infiltrating lymphocytes in primary liver carcinoma. The input was approximately 500 ng total RNA; TCR beta cDNA was made from it with a constant-region primer. ARM-PCR was slightly modified, and three nested multiplex PCR rounds with it gave rise to the TCR beta libraries. The first two PCR rounds, roughly 10 cycles each, used TRBV1-TRBV30 forward primers and a C-beta reverse primer. A single record per CDR3 protein comes from TCRdb applying MiXCR to the multiplex PCR reads. The table shows about 190,000 distinct CDR3 sequences, with roughly 80% occurring only once. Bulk tissue was left unsorted, and RNA and DNA were co-extracted from 20-30 mg of it. Specimen: tumor tissue from primary liver carcinoma. These receptors all stem from a man in his forties with primary liver carcinoma and hepatitis B virus infection.

A word on this clonotype: The germline gene is not matched at one end of the junction; a read error may be the cause. The chain is built from TRBV28 and TRBJ2-5, with D uncertain. The V gene's germline CDR1 is MDHEN and CDR2 SYDVKM. The CDR3 runs to 15 residues. CDR3 residues: CARSLSTKVGETQYF. The DNA for the CDR3 is TGTGCCAGAAGTTTGAGCACAAAAGTAGGAGAGACCCAGTACTTC.

A word on this clonotype: The germline gene is not matched at one end of the junction; a read error may be the cause. The chain employs TRBV12-3 or TRBV12-4 and TRBJ2-1; tentative D call: TRBD1 (6 bases). CDR3 length: 17 residues. CDR3 in amino acids: CPSSYRGTQKTYNEQFF. In DNA form, the CDR3 reads TGTCCCAGCAGTTATAGAGGGACACAGAAAACTTACAATGAGCAGTTCTTC.

This clonotype came up once. At one end, the junction sequence differs from germline, possibly due to a read error. This chain joins TRBV28 and TRBJ1-3; possibly TRBD1 for D (5 bases). The CDR3 runs 16 residues. Germline values: CDR1 MDHEN, CDR2 SYDVKM. DNA of the CDR3: TGTGCCAGTAGTTCACCGGGGGGGTTGCCCGGAAACACCATATATTTT. Its translation is CASSSPGGLPGNTIYF. Full variable domain (remainder filled in from reference TRBV28 and TRBJ1-3): DVKVTQSSRYLVKRTGEKVFLECVQDMDHENMFWYRQDPGLGLRLIYFSYDVKMKEKGDIPEGYSVSREKKERFSLILESASTNQTSMYLCASSSPGGLPGNTIYFGEGSWLTVV.

Notes on this clonotype: One end of the junction fails to match germline, which may point to a read error. This chain links TRBV6-2 or TRBV6-3 with TRBJ2-7; D is undetermined. Per the germline V gene, CDR1 is MNHEY and CDR2 is SVGEGT. This CDR3 is built from 11 residues. This chain's CDR3 is CAGPAGYDQYF. As DNA, the CDR3 is TGTGCCGGGCCGGCTGGCTACGACCAGTACTTC.

Concerning this clonotype itself: A junction end diverges from the germline sequence, so it may reflect a read error. The genes are TRBV7-8 and TRBJ1-4, with D perhaps matching TRBD1 (5 bases). This CDR3 contains 16 residues. From germline, CDR1 is SGHVS and CDR2 FQNEAQ. As DNA, the CDR3 is TGTGCCAGCAACTTAGGGGATATTGCAACTAATGAAAAACTGTTGTTT. Protein product: CASNLGDIATNEKLLF.